The present T cell receptor beta chain was sequenced within a study of CD8+ T cells in alopecia areata. About the research overall: Treated patients received oral tofacitinib, 5 to 10 mg twice daily.

Extracted from the samples, RNA was reverse transcribed into cDNA to serve as the sequencing template. Sequenced by immunoSEQ multiplex PCR; TCRdb stores in-frame clones only, minus some. The sample includes about 200,000 clones, around two fifths of them seen just once. As concerns this clone: Its specificity is not known.

General observations from the study: With one nonresponder, baseline CD8+ expansion's link to response remains uncertain. TCRs were shared less clearly across patients than in mice, possibly for HLA-related reasons.

The CDR3 is 16 residues long. Looked up from germline, CDR1 is SGHTA and CDR2 is FQGNSA. Trimming cost V 4 bases and J 7 bases, with 17 bases left between them. As to treatment: oral pan-JAK inhibitor, 5-10 mg twice daily. Those with alopecia areata gave lesional scalp punch biopsies and peripheral blood. This TCR was sampled from a human donor with alopecia areata. The J gene is TRBJ1-6, the V gene TRBV7-2; the D gene is possibly TRBD1 (5 bases). The material sequenced was CD4+ T cells sorted from blood, taken around week 30, from a patient treated with tofacitinib. CDR3 nucleotide sequence: TGTGCCAGCAGCTCGCCAGACGGGACGAGGAATTCACCCCTCCACTTT. Encoded protein: CASSSPDGTRNSPLHF.